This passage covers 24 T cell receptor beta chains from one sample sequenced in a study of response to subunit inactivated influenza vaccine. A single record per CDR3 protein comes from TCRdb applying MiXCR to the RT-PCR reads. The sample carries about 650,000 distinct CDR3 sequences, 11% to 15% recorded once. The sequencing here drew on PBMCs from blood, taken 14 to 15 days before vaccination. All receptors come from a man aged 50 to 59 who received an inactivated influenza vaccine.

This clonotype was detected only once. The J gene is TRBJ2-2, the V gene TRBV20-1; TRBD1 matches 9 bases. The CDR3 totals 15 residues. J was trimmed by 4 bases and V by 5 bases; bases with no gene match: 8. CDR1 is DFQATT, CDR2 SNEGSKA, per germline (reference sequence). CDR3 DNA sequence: TGCAGTGCTCAGACGGGACAGGGTATCACCGGGGAGCTGTTTTTT. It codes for CSAQTGQGITGELFF.

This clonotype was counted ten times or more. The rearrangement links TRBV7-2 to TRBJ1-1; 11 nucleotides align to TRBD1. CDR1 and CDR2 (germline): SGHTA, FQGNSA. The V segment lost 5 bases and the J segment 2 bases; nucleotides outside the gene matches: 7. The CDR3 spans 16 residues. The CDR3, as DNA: TGTGCCAGCAGCCGGGACAGGGGGTATGAAAACACTGAAGCTTTCTTT. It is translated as CASSRDRGYENTEAFF.

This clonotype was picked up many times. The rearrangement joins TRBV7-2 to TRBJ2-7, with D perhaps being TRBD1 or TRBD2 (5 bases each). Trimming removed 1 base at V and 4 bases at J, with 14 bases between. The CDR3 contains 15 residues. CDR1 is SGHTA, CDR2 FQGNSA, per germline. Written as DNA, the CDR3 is TGTGCCAGCAGCTTAGGGGGGAGTGAAATTTACGAGCAGTACTTC. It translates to CASSLGGSEIYEQYF.

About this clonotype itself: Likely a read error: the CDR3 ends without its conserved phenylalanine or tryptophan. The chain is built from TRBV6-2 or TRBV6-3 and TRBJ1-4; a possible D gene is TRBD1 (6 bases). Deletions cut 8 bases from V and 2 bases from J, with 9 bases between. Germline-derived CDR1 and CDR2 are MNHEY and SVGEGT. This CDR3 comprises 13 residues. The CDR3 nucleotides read TGTGCCAGCCAGGGGCGGACTAATGAAAAACTGTTTTCT. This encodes CASQGRTNEKLFS.

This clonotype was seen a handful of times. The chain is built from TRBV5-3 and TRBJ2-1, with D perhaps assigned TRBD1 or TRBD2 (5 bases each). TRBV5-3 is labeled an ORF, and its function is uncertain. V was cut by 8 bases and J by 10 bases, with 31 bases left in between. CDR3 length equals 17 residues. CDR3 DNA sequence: TGTGCCAGTTTACCAGGGCCCATTCTTCCCCCCAGCGGCGAGCAGTTCTTC. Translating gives CASLPGPILPPSGEQFF.

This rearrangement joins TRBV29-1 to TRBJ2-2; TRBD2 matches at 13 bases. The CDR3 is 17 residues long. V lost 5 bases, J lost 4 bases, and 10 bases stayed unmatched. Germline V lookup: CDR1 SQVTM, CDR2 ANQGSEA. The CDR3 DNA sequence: TGCAGCGTTACGCGGACTAGCGGGAGTGGTGGCACCGGGGAGCTGTTTTTT. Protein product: CSVTRTSGSGGTGELFF.

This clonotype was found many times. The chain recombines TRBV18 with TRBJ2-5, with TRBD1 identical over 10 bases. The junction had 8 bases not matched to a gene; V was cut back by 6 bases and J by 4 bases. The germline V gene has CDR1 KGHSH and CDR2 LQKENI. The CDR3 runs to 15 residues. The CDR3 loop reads CASSRQGANRETQYF. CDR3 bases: TGTGCCAGCTCGAGACAGGGGGCGAATCGAGAGACCCAGTACTTC. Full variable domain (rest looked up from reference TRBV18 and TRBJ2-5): NAGVMQNPRHLVRRRGQEARLRCSPMKGHSHVYWYRQLPEEGLKFMVYLQKENIIDESGMPKERFSAEFPKEGPSILRIQQVVRGDSAAYFCASSRQGANRETQYFGPGTRLLVL.

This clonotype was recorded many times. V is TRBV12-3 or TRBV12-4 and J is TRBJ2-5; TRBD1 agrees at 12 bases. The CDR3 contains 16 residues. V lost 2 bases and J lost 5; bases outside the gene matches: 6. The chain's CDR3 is CASSLWDRGPSETQYF. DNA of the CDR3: TGTGCCAGCAGTTTATGGGACAGGGGGCCCAGTGAGACCCAGTACTTC.

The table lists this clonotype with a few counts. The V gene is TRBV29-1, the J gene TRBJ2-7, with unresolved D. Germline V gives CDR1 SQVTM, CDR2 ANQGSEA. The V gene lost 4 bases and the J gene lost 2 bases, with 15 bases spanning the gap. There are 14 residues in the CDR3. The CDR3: CSVVRVDGTYEQYF. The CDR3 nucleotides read TGCAGCGTTGTACGGGTGGACGGAACCTACGAGCAGTACTTC.

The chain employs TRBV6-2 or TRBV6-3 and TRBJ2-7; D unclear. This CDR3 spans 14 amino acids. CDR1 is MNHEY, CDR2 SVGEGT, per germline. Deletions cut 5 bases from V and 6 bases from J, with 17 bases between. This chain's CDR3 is CASSILGSAPEQYF. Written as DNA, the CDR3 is TGTGCCAGCAGTATATTGGGATCAGCCCCCGAGCAGTACTTC.

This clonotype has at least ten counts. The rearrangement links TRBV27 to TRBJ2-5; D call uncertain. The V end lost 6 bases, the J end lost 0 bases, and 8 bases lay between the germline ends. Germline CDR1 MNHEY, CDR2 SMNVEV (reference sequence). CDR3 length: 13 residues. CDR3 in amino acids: CASRVRYQETQYF. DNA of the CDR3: TGTGCCAGCAGAGTGCGATACCAAGAGACCCAGTACTTC.

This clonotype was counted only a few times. CDR3 residues: CSASRRVYNEQFF. DNA of the CDR3: TGCAGTGCTAGTAGAAGGGTTTACAATGAGCAGTTCTTC. The gene calls are TRBV20-1 and TRBJ2-1; D remains unclear. The ends were cut back, 3 bases at V and 4 bases at J, with 10 bases in the middle. Per germline, CDR1 DFQATT and CDR2 SNEGSKA (reference sequence). The CDR3 length is 13 residues.

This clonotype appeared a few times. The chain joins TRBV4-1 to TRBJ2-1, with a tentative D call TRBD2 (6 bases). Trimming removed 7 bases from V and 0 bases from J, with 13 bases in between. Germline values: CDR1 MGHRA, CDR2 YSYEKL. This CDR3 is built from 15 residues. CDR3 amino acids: CASTARENSYNEQFF. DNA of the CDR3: TGCGCCAGCACCGCCCGGGAGAACTCCTACAATGAGCAGTTCTTC.

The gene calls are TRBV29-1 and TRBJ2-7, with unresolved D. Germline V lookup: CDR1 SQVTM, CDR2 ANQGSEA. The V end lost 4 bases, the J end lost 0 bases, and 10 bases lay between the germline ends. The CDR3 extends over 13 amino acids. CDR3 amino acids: CSVVGGNSYEQYF. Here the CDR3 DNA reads TGCAGCGTTGTTGGTGGGAACTCCTACGAGCAGTACTTC.

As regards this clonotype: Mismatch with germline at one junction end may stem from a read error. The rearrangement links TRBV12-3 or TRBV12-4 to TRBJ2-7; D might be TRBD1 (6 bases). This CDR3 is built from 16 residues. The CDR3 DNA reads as TGTGCCAGCAGCTTAGGACGGGACATATACTCCTACGAGCAGTACTTC. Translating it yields CASSLGRDIYSYEQYF.

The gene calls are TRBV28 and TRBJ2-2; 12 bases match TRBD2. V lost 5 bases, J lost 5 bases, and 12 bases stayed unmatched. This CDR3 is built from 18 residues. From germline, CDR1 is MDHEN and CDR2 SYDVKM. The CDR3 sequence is CASSPRLAGEVGTGELFF. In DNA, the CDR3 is TGTGCCAGCAGTCCCCGACTAGCGGGGGAGGTAGGGACCGGGGAGCTGTTTTTT.

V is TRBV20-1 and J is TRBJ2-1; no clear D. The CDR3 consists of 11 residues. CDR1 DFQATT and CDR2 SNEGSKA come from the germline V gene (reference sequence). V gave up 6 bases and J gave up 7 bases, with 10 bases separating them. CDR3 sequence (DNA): TGCAGTGCGGGGTTGGGGAATGAGCAGTTCTTC. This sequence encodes CSAGLGNEQFF.

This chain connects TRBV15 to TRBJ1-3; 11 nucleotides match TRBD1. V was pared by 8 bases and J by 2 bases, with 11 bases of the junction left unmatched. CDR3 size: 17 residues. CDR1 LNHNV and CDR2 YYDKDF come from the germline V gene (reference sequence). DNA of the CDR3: TGTGCCACCCTAAAAGGGACAGGGGGAGAAACTGGAAACACCATATATTTT. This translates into CATLKGTGGETGNTIYF.

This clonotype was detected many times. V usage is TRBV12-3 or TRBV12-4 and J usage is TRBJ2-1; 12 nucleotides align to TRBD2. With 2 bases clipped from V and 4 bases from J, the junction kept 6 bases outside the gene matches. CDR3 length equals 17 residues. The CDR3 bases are TGTGCCAGCAGTTTATCGACTAGCGGGAGCGGTTACAATGAGCAGTTCTTC. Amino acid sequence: CASSLSTSGSGYNEQFF.

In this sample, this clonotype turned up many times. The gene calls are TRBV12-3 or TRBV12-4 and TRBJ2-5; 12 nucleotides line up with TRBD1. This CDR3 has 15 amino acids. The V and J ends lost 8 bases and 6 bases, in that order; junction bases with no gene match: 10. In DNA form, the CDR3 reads TGTGCCAGCGGGACGTGGCGGGACAGGGGGCAGACCCAGTACTTC. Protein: CASGTWRDRGQTQYF.

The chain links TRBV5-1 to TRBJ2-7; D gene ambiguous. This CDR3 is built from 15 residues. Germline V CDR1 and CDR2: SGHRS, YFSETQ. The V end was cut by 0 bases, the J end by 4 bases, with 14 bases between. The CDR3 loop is CASSLGGRNGYEQYF. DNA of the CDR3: TGCGCCAGCAGCTTGGGAGGACGGAATGGGTACGAGCAGTACTTC.

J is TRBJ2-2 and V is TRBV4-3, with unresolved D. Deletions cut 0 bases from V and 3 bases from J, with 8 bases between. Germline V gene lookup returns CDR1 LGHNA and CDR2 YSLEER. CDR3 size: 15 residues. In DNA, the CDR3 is TGCGCCAGCAGCCAAGAGCCAAAGGACACCGGGGAGCTGTTTTTT. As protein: CASSQEPKDTGELFF.

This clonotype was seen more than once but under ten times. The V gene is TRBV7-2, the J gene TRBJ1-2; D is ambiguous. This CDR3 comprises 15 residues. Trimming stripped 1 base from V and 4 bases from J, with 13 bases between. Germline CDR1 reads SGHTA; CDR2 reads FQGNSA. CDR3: CASSLVRAGSYGYTF. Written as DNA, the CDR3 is TGTGCCAGCAGCTTAGTTCGGGCTGGCAGCTATGGCTACACCTTC.

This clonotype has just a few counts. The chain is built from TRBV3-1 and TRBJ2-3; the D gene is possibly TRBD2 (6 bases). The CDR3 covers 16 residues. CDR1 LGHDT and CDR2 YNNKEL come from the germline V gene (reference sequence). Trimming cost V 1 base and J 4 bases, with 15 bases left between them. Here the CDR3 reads CASSQVILASPDTQYF. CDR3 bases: TGTGCCAGCAGCCAAGTTATCCTAGCGTCCCCAGATACGCAGTATTTT.